This T cell receptor (beta chain) appears in the sequencing data of a study of monozygotic twins with inflammatory bowel disease. The CDR3 covers 17 residues. Per the germline V gene, CDR1 is DFQATT and CDR2 is SNEGSKA (reference sequence). Per-sample cDNA came from eight separate reactions. TCRdb re-called the 5' RACE reads and shows each CDR3 protein once, DNA omitted. Reported are 350,000 to 550,000 distinct CDR3 sequences; the ten largest clones contain 2.4%. Specimen: blood. The receptor was derived from a human donor with ulcerative colitis or Crohn's disease, or a healthy co-twin of an affected twin (not recorded which). The chain recombines TRBV20-1 with TRBJ2-1; without DNA, the TCRdb call of TRBD2 cannot be checked. CDR3 protein: CSAMGLAGGHSYNEQFF.